The 3 T cell receptor beta chains below come from one sample, sequenced in a study of blood T cell repertoires in COVID-19. The method was immunoSEQ multiplex PCR; TCRdb's version includes in-frame clones alone and lacks a portion of them. Of 200,000 to 300,000 clones in the sample, about nine tenths are singletons; the top ten hold 3.5% to 4.5%. Sequenced sample: peripheral blood. These TCRs come from a woman between 35 and 50 years old with acute or convalescent COVID-19.

CDR3 nucleotides: TGTGCCAGCAGCTCGGGACTAGCGGGACTGGGGGAGCAGTTCTTC. It translates to CASSSGLAGLGEQFF. This chain uses TRBV5-4 with TRBJ2-1; 13 bases are a match to TRBD2. In germline, CDR1 is SGHNT, CDR2 YYREEE (reference sequence). The CDR3 totals 15 residues. V shed 3 bases, J shed 10 bases, and the junction held 7 bases outside the gene matches.

The chain is built from TRBV11-1 and TRBJ1-2, with 7 nucleotides matching TRBD1. V shed 3 bases and J 3 bases; nucleotides not matched to a gene: 1. Germline lookup yields CDR1 SGHAT and CDR2 FQDESV (reference sequence). This CDR3 contains 13 residues. As DNA, the CDR3 is TGTGCCAGCAGCTTCGGGACAGACTATGGCTACACCTTC. Its translation: CASSFGTDYGYTF.

The chain uses TRBV14 and TRBJ1-2; D gene uncertain. V lost 4 bases, J lost 4 bases, and 7 bases lay in between. Germline V lookup: CDR1 SGHDN, CDR2 FVKESK. This CDR3 is built from 12 residues. The DNA of the CDR3 is TGTGCCAGCAGCCCCCGGGGCTATGGCTACACCTTC. This translates into CASSPRGYGYTF.